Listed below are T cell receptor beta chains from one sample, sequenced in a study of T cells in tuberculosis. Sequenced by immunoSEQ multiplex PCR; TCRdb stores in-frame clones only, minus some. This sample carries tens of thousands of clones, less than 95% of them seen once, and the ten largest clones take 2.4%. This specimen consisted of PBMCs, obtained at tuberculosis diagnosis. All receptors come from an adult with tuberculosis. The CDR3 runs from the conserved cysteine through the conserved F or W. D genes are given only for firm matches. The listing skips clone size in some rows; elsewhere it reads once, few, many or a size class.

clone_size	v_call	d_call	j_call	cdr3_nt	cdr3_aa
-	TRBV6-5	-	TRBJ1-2	TGTGCCAGCAGGGGGGGTTCCTATGGCTACACCTTC	CASRGGSYGYTF
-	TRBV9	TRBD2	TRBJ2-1	TGTGCCAGCAGCCAGACTAGCGGGGGGAGGTGGAATGAGCAGTTCTTC	CASSQTSGGRWNEQFF
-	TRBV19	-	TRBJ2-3	TGTGCCAGTAGTATTAGGGGACAAACCACAGATACGCAGTATTTT	CASSIRGQTTDTQYF
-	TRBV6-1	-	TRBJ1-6	TGTGCCAGCAGTGAAGGGGGGGATAATTCACCCCTCCACTTT	CASSEGGDNSPLHF
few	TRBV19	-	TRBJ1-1	TGTGCCAGTAGTTCTTTGGAGTGGACTGAAGCTTTCTTT	CASSSLEWTEAFF
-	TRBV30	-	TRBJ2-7	TGTGCCTGGAGTGTAGGAGGTACCTACGAGCAGTACTTC	CAWSVGGTYEQYF
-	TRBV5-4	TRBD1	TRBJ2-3	TGTGCCAGCAGTCCCGACAGGGGGCGAACAGATACGCAGTATTTT	CASSPDRGRTDTQYF
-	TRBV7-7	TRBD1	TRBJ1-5	TGTGCCAGCAGCCGAGGGACAGACTATAGCAATCAGCCCCAGCATTTT	CASSRGTDYSNQPQHF
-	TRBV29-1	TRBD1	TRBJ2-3	TGCAGCGTACAGGGGCCTAGCACAGATACGCAGTATTTT	CSVQGPSTDTQYF
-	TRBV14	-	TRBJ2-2	TGTGCCAGCAGCCTATTTCTATCGGACATTAACACCGGGGAGCTGTTTTTT	CASSLFLSDINTGELFF
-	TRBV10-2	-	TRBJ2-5	TGCGCCAGCAACATATTCGACAGGCCGCAGTGGGGCCAGTACTTC	CASNIFDRPQWGQYF
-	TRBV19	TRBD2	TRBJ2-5	TGTGCCAGTAGCCCCGGGACTAGCGGGGGGGGAGAGACCCAGTACTTC	CASSPGTSGGGETQYF
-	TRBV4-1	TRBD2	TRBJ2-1	TGCGCCAGCAGCCAAGTGACTAGCGGGGGACAGTTCTTC	CASSQVTSGGQFF
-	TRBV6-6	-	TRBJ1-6	TGTGCCAGCAGTTACAGGGTGGCGGGTAATTCACCCCTCCACTTT	CASSYRVAGNSPLHF